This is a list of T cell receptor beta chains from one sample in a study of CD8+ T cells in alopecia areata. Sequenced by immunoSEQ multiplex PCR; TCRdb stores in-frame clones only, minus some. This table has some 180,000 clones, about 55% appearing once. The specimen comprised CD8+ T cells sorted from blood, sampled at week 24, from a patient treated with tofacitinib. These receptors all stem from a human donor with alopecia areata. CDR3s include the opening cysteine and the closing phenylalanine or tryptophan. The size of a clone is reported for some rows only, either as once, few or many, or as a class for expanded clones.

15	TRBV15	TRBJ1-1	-	CATSREGQGNTEAFF
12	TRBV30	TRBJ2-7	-	CAWSMSGYEQYF
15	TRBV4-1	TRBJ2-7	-	CASSLLSSQGYEQYF
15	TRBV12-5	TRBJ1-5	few	CASGLYGGTNQPQHF
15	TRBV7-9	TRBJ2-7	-	CASSSTDYRNYEQYF
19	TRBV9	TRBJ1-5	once	CASSLRTGRPPYSNQPQHF
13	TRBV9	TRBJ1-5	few	CASSESGDQPQHF
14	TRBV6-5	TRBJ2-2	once	CASSASVNTGELFF
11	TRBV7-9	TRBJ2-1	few	CASSLAEGQFF
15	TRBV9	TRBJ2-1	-	CASSVEGGPPDEQFF
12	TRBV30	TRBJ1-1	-	CAWGHMSTEAFF
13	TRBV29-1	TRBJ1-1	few	CSVEKGNSREAFF
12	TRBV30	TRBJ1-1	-	CAYTAGNTEAFF
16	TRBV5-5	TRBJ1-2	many	CASSHGGDRGIHGYTF
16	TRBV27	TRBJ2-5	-	CASSPRKGQGGETQYF
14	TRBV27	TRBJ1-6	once	CASSLQHTGAPLHF
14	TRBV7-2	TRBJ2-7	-	CASSFGTGSYEQYF
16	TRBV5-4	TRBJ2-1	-	CASSPRAGDTYNEQFF
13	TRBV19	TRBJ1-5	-	CASSREGNQPQHF
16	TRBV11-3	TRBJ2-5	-	CASSLAQATYQETQYF
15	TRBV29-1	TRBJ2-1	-	CSVEDPQTAYNEQFF
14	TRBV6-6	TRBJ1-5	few	CASSNPGVGQPQHF
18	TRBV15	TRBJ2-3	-	CATSRESSLTAYTDTQYF
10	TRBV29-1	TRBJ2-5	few	CSVQFETQYF
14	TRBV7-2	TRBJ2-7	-	CASSLEVITYEQYF
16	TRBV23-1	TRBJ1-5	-	CASSPSRDRCNQPQHF
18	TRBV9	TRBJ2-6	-	CASSPRGGDADGANVLTF
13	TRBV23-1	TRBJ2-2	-	CASVVLNTGELFF
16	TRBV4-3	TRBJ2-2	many	CASSQDRPGNPGELFF
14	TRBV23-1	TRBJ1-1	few	CASSQWVVNTEAFF
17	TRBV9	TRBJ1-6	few	CASSVAGRGGRNSPLHF
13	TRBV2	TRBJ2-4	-	CASFGLAVDIQYF
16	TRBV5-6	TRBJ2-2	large	CASISGTSEYTGELFF
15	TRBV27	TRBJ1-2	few	CASRAGTGDFYGYTF
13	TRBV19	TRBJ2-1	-	CASKGTGDNEQFF
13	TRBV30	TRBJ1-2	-	CAWSTGVMYGYTF
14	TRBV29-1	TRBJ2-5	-	CSVGGGVVQETQYF
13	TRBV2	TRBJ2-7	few	CASSAQGKDEQYF
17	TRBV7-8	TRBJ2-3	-	CASTLTRPIPSTDTQYF
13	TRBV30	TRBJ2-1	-	CAWSVGGGDEQFF
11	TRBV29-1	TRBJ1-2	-	CSVVGQGVYTF
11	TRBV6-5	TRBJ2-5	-	CASSEGETQYF
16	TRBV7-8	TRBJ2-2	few	CASSLNRGQDTGELFF
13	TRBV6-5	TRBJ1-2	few	CASSYSAGEGYTF
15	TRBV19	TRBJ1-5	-	CASSMIVYSNQPQHF
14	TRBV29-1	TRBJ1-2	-	CSVESRGGFYGYTF
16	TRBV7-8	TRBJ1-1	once	CASSFPGQGARTEAFF
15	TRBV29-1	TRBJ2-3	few	CSVEGGTGAPDTQYF
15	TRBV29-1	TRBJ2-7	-	CSVVGVEERPYEQYF
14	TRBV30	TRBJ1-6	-	CASRPPRGNSPLHF
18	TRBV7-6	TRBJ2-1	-	CASSVTLAASSSYNEQFF
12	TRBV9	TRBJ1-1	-	CASSGRTPEAFF
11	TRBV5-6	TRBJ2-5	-	CASSLGQIVNF
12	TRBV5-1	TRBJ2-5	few	CASSGEQETQYF
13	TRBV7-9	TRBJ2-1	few	CASRWEGRDEQFF
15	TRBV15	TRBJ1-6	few	CATSRGEARHSPLHF
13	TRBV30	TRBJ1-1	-	CAWSVGFGQEAFF